The 7 T cell receptor beta chains presented below share a single source sample, sequenced in a study of OX40 agonist ivuxolimab in advanced cancers. Profiled with immunoSEQ multiplex PCR; TCRdb holds only in-frame clones, not every one. The top ten hold roughly 13% of the sample, which has tens of thousands of clones, 88% seen once. The sequences come from CD4+ or CD8+ T cells sorted from blood, collected in a trial of the OX40 agonist ivuxolimab. Every receptor here comes from an adult with an advanced solid tumor such as melanoma, head and neck, liver or kidney cancer.

This clone was seen more than once but under ten times. The chain recombines TRBV6-5 with TRBJ2-3; 7 positions match TRBD2. This CDR3 region has 15 residues. CDR1 and CDR2 (germline): MNHEY, SVGAGI. V gave up 4 bases and J gave up 6 bases; unmatched junction bases: 10. The CDR3 here is CASSSGLPAGDTQYF. The CDR3 bases are TGTGCCAGCAGTTCGGGACTACCTGCCGGGGATACGCAGTATTTT.

V gene TRBV30 combines with J gene TRBJ2-2; a weak D match, TRBD2 (5 bases). The CDR3 runs to 15 residues. The V gene lost 8 bases and the J gene lost 2 bases, with 18 bases spanning the gap. Germline CDR1 GTSNPN, CDR2 SVGIG (reference sequence). The CDR3 reads CAHNSEAVNTGELFF. The CDR3 DNA sequence: TGTGCCCACAACTCCGAAGCGGTAAACACCGGGGAGCTGTTTTTT.

The CDR3 protein is CASSSQNSIEQFF. CDR3 nucleotide sequence: TGCGCCAGCAGCTCCCAAAACAGCATTGAGCAGTTCTTC. This chain uses TRBV4-1 with TRBJ2-1; no reliable D call. This CDR3 has 13 residues. V lost 5 bases and J lost 9, with 14 bases in between. The germline V gene encodes CDR1 MGHRA and CDR2 YSYEKL.

V gene TRBV7-7 combines with J gene TRBJ2-7; 7 positions match TRBD1. V lost 3 bases to trimming and J lost 6 bases; unmatched junction nucleotides: 5. CDR3 size: 13 residues. Germline values: CDR1 SSHAT, CDR2 FNYEAQ (reference sequence). The CDR3 region has the DNA TGTGCCAGCAGCTTCTCACAGGGGAGCGAGCAGTACTTC. Translating it yields CASSFSQGSEQYF.

This clone appeared once. V and J are TRBV7-6 and TRBJ1-4, with TRBD1 as a possible D gene (5 bases). Trimming removed 5 bases from V and 5 bases from J, with 15 bases in between. There are 15 residues in the CDR3. CDR1 and CDR2 from the germline V gene are SGHVS and FNYEAQ. The CDR3 loop is CASSTADRANEKLFF. CDR3 sequence (DNA): TGTGCCAGCAGCACCGCCGACAGAGCGAATGAAAAACTGTTTTTT. Combining the CDR3 with reference TRBV7-6 and TRBJ1-4 gives the whole variable domain GAGVSQSPRYKVTKRGQDVALRCDPISGHVSLYWYRQALGQGPEFLTYFNYEAQQDKSGLPNDRFSAERPEGSISTLTIQRTEQRDSAMYRCASSTADRANEKLFFGSGTQLSVL.

The CDR3 region has the DNA TGTGCCAGCAGCTCGACAGGGGTTGGCTCCTACGAGCAGTACTTC. It yields the protein CASSSTGVGSYEQYF. The chain recombines TRBV13 with TRBJ2-7, with TRBD1 matching 8 bases. The CDR3 spans 15 residues. Germline CDR1 PRHDT, CDR2 FYEKMQ (reference sequence). V lost 4 bases and J lost 0; bases outside the gene matches: 5.

The V call is TRBV2, the J call TRBJ2-7, with TRBD2 matching over 7 bases. This CDR3 has 15 amino acids. Trimming cost V 1 base and J 3 bases; bases outside gene matches: 6. Germline V gene data show CDR1 as SNHLY and CDR2 as FYNNEI. CDR3 DNA sequence: TGTGCCAGCAGTGAAGGAGTTAGCGGGTTCTACGAGCAGTACTTC. This gives the protein CASSEGVSGFYEQYF.